Listed below are T cell receptor beta chains from one sample, sequenced in a study of T cell responses to AZD1222 COVID-19 vaccine. TCRdb's copy holds only in-frame clones and misses some; the assay was immunoSEQ multiplex PCR. The sample lists 65,000 to 95,000 clones; 90% to 95% were seen once. The source was peripheral blood, collected on day 0 of MenACWY control vaccination. These receptors originate from an adult in good health. CDR3s include the opening cysteine and the closing phenylalanine or tryptophan. A D gene is named only where the DNA matches it firmly. Clone size is given for some rows only: seen once, a few or many times, or a class if the clone is expanded.

cdr3_length	j_call	clone_size	v_call	d_call	cdr3_nt	cdr3_aa
18	TRBJ1-3	once	TRBV18	TRBD1	TGTGCCAGCTCACTAAGCGGATCCGGGACAGGGGCCGGAAACACCATATATTTT	CASSLSGSGTGAGNTIYF
16	TRBJ2-3	-	TRBV5-4	TRBD1	TGTGCCAGCAGCTTGATGTTGGACAGGGTCACAGATACGCAGTATTTT	CASSLMLDRVTDTQYF
12	TRBJ2-1	-	TRBV12-3/TRBV12-4	-	TGTGCCGCCCAGAGCACTCGCAATGAGCAGTTCTTC	CAAQSTRNEQFF
14	TRBJ2-3	-	TRBV5-6	-	TGTGCCAGCAGCTTGGGTCCCACCACAGATACGCAGTATTTT	CASSLGPTTDTQYF
15	TRBJ2-2	-	TRBV5-5	-	TGTGCCAGCAGCTTCCGGACTACGAACACCGGGGAGCTGTTTTTT	CASSFRTTNTGELFF
15	TRBJ1-1	-	TRBV7-6	TRBD1	TGTGCCAGCAGCACCGGGACAGGGTTTGGCACTGAAGCTTTCTTT	CASSTGTGFGTEAFF
14	TRBJ2-1	-	TRBV5-1	-	TGCGCCAGCAGCTTGGCCGGCCTCAAGGGAGAGCAGTTCTTC	CASSLAGLKGEQFF
14	TRBJ1-1	-	TRBV27	TRBD1	TGTGCCAGCAGTTTCGACAGGGCGGTCACTGAAGCTTTCTTT	CASSFDRAVTEAFF
13	TRBJ2-7	-	TRBV10-2	TRBD1	TGCGCCAGCAGCCCGACAGGGTCCTACGAGCAGTACTTC	CASSPTGSYEQYF
15	TRBJ2-4	once	TRBV28	-	TGTGCCAGCAGTTCGCAGAAAGGGGCCAAAAACATTCAGTACTTC	CASSSQKGAKNIQYF
15	TRBJ2-1	-	TRBV19	-	TGTGCCAGTAGCCAACTAGCAAGCTCCTACAATGAGCAGTTCTTC	CASSQLASSYNEQFF
11	TRBJ2-3	-	TRBV19	-	TGTGCCAGTAGTACCAGGGACACGCAGTATTTT	CASSTRDTQYF
18	TRBJ2-2	-	TRBV19	TRBD1	TGTGCCAGTAGTATGGGTGGGAACAGGGGGCCGAACACCGGGGAGCTGTTTTTT	CASSMGGNRGPNTGELFF
15	TRBJ1-3	-	TRBV2	TRBD1	TGTGCCAGCAGTCCACAGGGGCCCTCTGGAAACACCATATATTTT	CASSPQGPSGNTIYF
15	TRBJ2-7	-	TRBV3-1/TRBV3-2	-	TGTGCCAGCAGCCAAGATCGGGGAAGCTCCTACGAGCAGTACTTC	CASSQDRGSSYEQYF
14	TRBJ2-5	-	TRBV7-9	TRBD1	TGTGCCAGCAGCGTACAGGGGGCGGAAGAGACCCAGTACTTC	CASSVQGAEETQYF
15	TRBJ2-3	once	TRBV3-1/TRBV3-2	TRBD2	TGTGCCAGCAGCCAAATGTCGGGAGGGATAGATACGCAGTATTTT	CASSQMSGGIDTQYF
13	TRBJ2-5	-	TRBV19	-	TGTGCCACTAGAACAGTAAGCCAAGAGACCCAGTACTTC	CATRTVSQETQYF